Listed below are T cell receptor beta chains from one sample, sequenced in a study of shared clonotypes between healthy human individuals. Using immunoSEQ multiplex PCR, the repertoire was profiled, and TCRdb retains in-frame clones only, with some absent. The table lists roughly 2.6 million clones, roughly 92% of them singletons. The specimen sequenced was naive CD4+ T cells sorted from blood. These receptors all stem from a man between 18 and 35 years old in good health. Each CDR3 is given with its conserved first and last residue. Fields, in order: clone size, V gene, J gene, D gene, CDR3 DNA, CDR3 protein. A D gene is named only where the DNA matches it firmly. Size values are once, few and many counts, or a class for expanded clones, and some rows have none.

>NA|TRBV5-1|TRBJ1-5|NA
TGCGCCAGCAGCTTGGGTACAGACTATAGCAATCAGCCCCAGCATTTT
CASSLGTDYSNQPQHF
>NA|TRBV28|TRBJ2-7|TRBD1
TGTGCCAGCAGTGCCATGACAGGGGGGCCCTACGAGCAGTACTTC
CASSAMTGGPYEQYF
>NA|TRBV30|TRBJ1-3|NA
TGTGCCTGGAGTGTACGGGCGACAGCTGGAAACACCATATATTTT
CAWSVRATAGNTIYF
>NA|TRBV19|TRBJ1-3|NA
TGTGCCAGTAGTATTGGGGGCGTTGGAAACACCATATATTTT
CASSIGGVGNTIYF
>NA|TRBV18|TRBJ2-1|NA
TGTGCCAGCTCACCCCAAGCGGTAGCGGAGAATGAGCAGTTCTTC
CASSPQAVAENEQFF
>NA|TRBV6-5|TRBJ2-7|NA
TGTGCCAGCAGACCGCCGGGGGTCTACGAGCAGTACTTC
CASRPPGVYEQYF
>NA|TRBV2|TRBJ1-2|NA
TGTGCCAGCAATCTTGACAGGTCTAACTATGGCTACACCTTC
CASNLDRSNYGYTF
>NA|TRBV11-3|TRBJ2-2|NA
TGTGCCAGCAGCCGGGGACAAAACACCGGGGAGCTGTTTTTT
CASSRGQNTGELFF
>NA|TRBV7-2|TRBJ2-7|NA
TGTGCCAGCAGCTTAGCGAGGGACTACGAGCAGTACTTC
CASSLARDYEQYF
>NA|TRBV10-3|TRBJ1-2|NA
TGTGCCATCAGTGAGGGTGCAAGTGGGAACTATGGCTACACCTTC
CAISEGASGNYGYTF
>NA|TRBV19|TRBJ2-7|NA
TGTGCCAGTAGTATAGGGGGGCCGAACGAGCAGTACTTC
CASSIGGPNEQYF
>NA|TRBV6-1|TRBJ1-1|NA
TGTGCCAGCAGATACAGGGAGGACATCTCTGAAGCTTTCTTT
CASRYREDISEAFF
>NA|TRBV7-9|TRBJ2-5|NA
TGTGCCAGCAGCACCGGACGTACACAAGAGACCCAGTACTTC
CASSTGRTQETQYF
>NA|TRBV4-2|TRBJ2-5|TRBD2
TGTGCCAGCAGCCCCACGACTAGCGGGGTCCAAGAGACCCAGTACTTC
CASSPTTSGVQETQYF
>NA|TRBV20-1|TRBJ2-7|NA
TGCAGTGCTTCCAGCTCCTACGAGCAGTACTTC
CSASSSYEQYF
>NA|TRBV9|TRBJ1-1|NA
TGTGCCAGCAGTGTGATGGGGTTTGGCACTGAAGCTTTCTTT
CASSVMGFGTEAFF
>NA|TRBV5-1|TRBJ2-7|TRBD1
TGCGCCAGCAGCTTGACGGGACAGGGAGCGTACGAGCAGTACTTC
CASSLTGQGAYEQYF
>NA|TRBV28|TRBJ2-5|NA
TGTGCCAGCAGCCCGGGGGCCCAACACCGGGGGGAGACCCAGTACTTC
CASSPGAQHRGETQYF
>NA|TRBV5-6|TRBJ2-3|NA
TGTGCCAGCAGCTTGGAGGGGGAGGTAGATACGCAGTATTTT
CASSLEGEVDTQYF
>NA|TRBV7-9|TRBJ1-1|NA
TGTGCCAGCAGACGGCCAATGAACACTGAAGCTTTCTTT
CASRRPMNTEAFF
>NA|TRBV5-4|TRBJ2-7|NA
TGTGCCAGCAGCTTGGGGGGGGACTCCACCTACGAGCAGTACTTC
CASSLGGDSTYEQYF
>once|TRBV6-5|TRBJ2-3|TRBD1
TGTGCCAGCAGGGGGACAGGTCGGGATACGCAGTATTTT
CASRGTGRDTQYF
>once|TRBV2|TRBJ2-2|TRBD2
TGTGCCAGCAGTTTGGGGGGGTTTACCGGGGAGCTGTTTTTT
CASSLGGFTGELFF
>NA|TRBV7-2|TRBJ2-3|TRBD2
TGTGCCAGCAGCCCTAGCGGGAGGGCCATAGATACGCAGTATTTT
CASSPSGRAIDTQYF
>few|TRBV30|TRBJ1-1|TRBD1
TGTGCCTGGAGTGTAGGGGGCGCGAACACTGAAGCTTTCTTT
CAWSVGGANTEAFF
>NA|TRBV2|TRBJ2-2|TRBD1
TGTGCCAGCAGTCCCGACAGGGGGCGGACCGGGGAGCTGTTTTTT
CASSPDRGRTGELFF
>NA|TRBV5-6|TRBJ2-5|NA
TGTGCCAGCAGCTACCTAGGCTTCGGGGAGACCCAGTACTTC
CASSYLGFGETQYF
>NA|TRBV11-2|TRBJ2-3|NA
TGTGCCAGCAGCTCTTCGAATACGCAGTATTTT
CASSSSNTQYF
>NA|TRBV5-4|TRBJ1-1|TRBD1
TGTGCCAGCAGCTTGCAGGGGGTGAACACTGAAGCTTTCTTT
CASSLQGVNTEAFF
>NA|TRBV9|TRBJ2-7|NA
TGTGCCAGCAGCCCCCCTCCGGGGAGTATCAACGAGCAGTACTTC
CASSPPPGSINEQYF
>NA|TRBV7-3|TRBJ2-2|TRBD1
TGTGCCAGCAGCCGGCGAGGCGTGGGACAGGGGGCCGGGGAGCTGTTTTTT
CASSRRGVGQGAGELFF
>NA|TRBV6-1|TRBJ1-3|NA
TGTGCCAGTCTACCTAGGACCTCTGGAAACACCATATATTTT
CASLPRTSGNTIYF
>NA|TRBV7-6|TRBJ2-1|NA
TGTGCCAGCAGCTTAATGCGCTCTGAGCAGTTCTTC
CASSLMRSEQFF
>NA|TRBV11-2|TRBJ2-7|NA
TGTGCCAGCAGCATCGGACTCTACGAGCAGTACTTC
CASSIGLYEQYF
>NA|TRBV11-2|TRBJ1-1|TRBD1
TGTGCCAGCAGCTTGACAGGGTTGGTGGGTAACACTGAAGCTTTCTTT
CASSLTGLVGNTEAFF
>NA|TRBV6-5|TRBJ2-2|NA
TGTGCCAGCAGGGCACTTGAGTATAACACCGGGGAGCTGTTTTTT
CASRALEYNTGELFF
>NA|TRBV6-1|TRBJ2-2|TRBD2
TGTGCCAGCAGAGCTCTGGGGGGGTCCACCGGGGAGCTGTTTTTT
CASRALGGSTGELFF
>NA|TRBV28|TRBJ2-4|NA
TGTGCCAGCAGCCCCGATCGGGACCCAATACTTCCAGCCAAAAACATTCAGTACTTC
CASSPDRDPILPAKNIQYF
>NA|TRBV11-2|TRBJ2-7|NA
TGTGCCAGCAGTCAACAGGGCTACGAGCAGTACTTC
CASSQQGYEQYF
>NA|TRBV10-2|TRBJ1-6|NA
TGCGCCAGCAGTGAGTCTTGGAATTCACCCCTCCACTTT
CASSESWNSPLHF
>NA|TRBV5-1|TRBJ1-4|NA
TGCGCCAGCAGCAAGGACCCAGCAACTAATGAAAAACTGTTTTTT
CASSKDPATNEKLFF
>NA|TRBV11-1|TRBJ2-1|NA
TGTGCCAGCAGCTTCGGGGGACCCCAGCCCCACAATGAGCAGTTCTTC
CASSFGGPQPHNEQFF
>NA|TRBV29-1|TRBJ2-1|TRBD1
TGCAGCGCCCTTCGCGGGACAGGCATCAATGAGCAGTTCTTC
CSALRGTGINEQFF
>NA|TRBV6-1|TRBJ2-7|NA
TGTGCCAGCAGTGAAGGGCCAGGCGAGACCTACGAGCAGTACTTC
CASSEGPGETYEQYF
>NA|TRBV27|TRBJ2-7|TRBD2
TGTGCCAGCAGTTTCGGGACTAGCGACGGCGAGCAGTACTTC
CASSFGTSDGEQYF
>NA|TRBV4-1|TRBJ1-3|NA
TGCGCCAGCAGCCAAGATGATGGGGGCGGAAACACCATATATTTT
CASSQDDGGGNTIYF
>NA|TRBV10-3|TRBJ1-2|NA
TGTGCCATCAGTGATCCAAAGGACGGAGCTAACTATGGCTACACCTTC
CAISDPKDGANYGYTF
>NA|TRBV5-6|TRBJ2-5|NA
TGTGCCAGCAGCCTAGGAGGGGTCCAAGAGACCCAGTACTTC
CASSLGGVQETQYF
>NA|TRBV2|TRBJ2-5|NA
TGTGCCAGCATGAAGGTACAGGGCGAGGAGACCCAGTACTTC
CASMKVQGEETQYF
>NA|TRBV2|TRBJ1-3|TRBD1
TGTGCCAGCAGGGAACAGGGGGCACTTGACACCATATATTTT
CASREQGALDTIYF
>NA|TRBV28|TRBJ1-4|NA
TGTGCCAGCAGTTTTCGGCCATCAACTAATGAAAAACTGTTTTTT
CASSFRPSTNEKLFF
>NA|TRBV28|TRBJ1-6|NA
TGTGCCAGCAGTCCTGCAGGGTCCTATAATTCACCCCTCCACTTT
CASSPAGSYNSPLHF
>NA|TRBV7-9|TRBJ1-1|NA
TGTGCCAGCAGCTTAGCGCTTAGCTACACTGAAGCTTTCTTT
CASSLALSYTEAFF
>NA|TRBV29-1|TRBJ2-7|NA
TGCAGCGTTGTATCCAGCTACGAGCAGTACTTC
CSVVSSYEQYF
>few|TRBV6-1|TRBJ1-5|TRBD1
TGTGCCAGCAGTGCGACAGGGGTTCAGCCCCAGCATTTT
CASSATGVQPQHF
>NA|TRBV5-1|TRBJ2-7|NA
TGCGCCAGCAGCTTGGAATGGGCAGCCTACGAGCAGTACTTC
CASSLEWAAYEQYF
>NA|TRBV18|TRBJ1-1|NA
TGTGCCAGCTCACCACAGGGAGAAGCTGAAGCTTTCTTT
CASSPQGEAEAFF